This T cell receptor (beta chain) was sequenced during a study of blood T cell repertoires in COVID-19. For the study at large: Recovered status applied to Cohort 3 donors who had two consecutive negative PCRs. It also applied to those with clearance or with symptom resolution. The study drew acute and convalescent COVID-19 samples from the United States, Italy and Spain.

Participants, 18 to 89 years old, spanned under 25 US areas. The CDR3 is 14 residues long. V lost 4 bases and J lost 7; bases outside the gene matches: 7. Germline V CDR1 and CDR2: SGHAT, FQDESV (reference sequence). Assay: immunoSEQ multiplex PCR; the TCRdb copy retains only in-frame clones and omits some. The sample lists some 220,000 clones; about nine tenths were seen once. Source material: PBMCs or T cells enriched from blood (not recorded which). This TCR was sampled from a woman between 50 and 59 years old in a cohort exposed to, infected with or recovered from COVID-19 (not recorded which). The chain couples TRBV11-1 to TRBJ2-7, with 10 bases aligning to TRBD1. CDR3 sequence reads: CASSSGTGDREQYF. CDR3 bases: TGTGCCAGCAGCTCCGGGACAGGGGACCGGGAGCAGTACTTC.